This T cell receptor beta chain was recovered during a study of CD8 T cells in ankylosing spondylitis. General study points: Apparently characteristic of ankylosing spondylitis blood was a TCR beta motif (about eight highly homologous variants). According to the report, clones linked to the disease were significantly enriched in matched synovial fluid samples taken from ankylosing spondylitis patients.

TCRdb ran MiXCR on the 5' RACE reads and lists one entry per CDR3 protein. The sample has over 700,000 distinct CDR3 sequences; 15% to 20% are singletons. The sample holds a few counts of this clonotype. Its matching antigen is unknown. The CDR3 runs to 15 residues. V shed 7 bases, J shed 0 bases, and the junction held 6 bases outside the gene matches. The sequence came from a male donor with ankylosing spondylitis. This chain links TRBV12-3 or TRBV12-4 with TRBJ2-1; 7 bases match TRBD2. The sequenced material came from blood, either unsorted or a sorted T cell fraction (not recorded which). The CDR3 protein is CASKSAGSSYNEQFF. The CDR3 nucleotides read TGTGCCAGCAAATCAGCGGGAAGCTCCTACAATGAGCAGTTCTTC.